Shown below are 25 T cell receptor beta chains from a single sample sequenced in a study of shared clonotypes between healthy human individuals. TCRdb's table, derived via immunoSEQ multiplex PCR, lists solely in-frame clones and lacks some. The sample includes about 1 million clones, approximately 68% of them seen just once. Sequencing was performed on memory CD4+ T cells sorted from blood. Documented subset: CD45RA-negative fraction. Receptor source: a man between 18 and 29 years old in good health.

This clone was recorded a few times. The V and J genes are TRBV29-1 and TRBJ1-1; D remains ambiguous. Per germline, CDR1 SQVTM and CDR2 ANQGSEA. V was shortened by 3 bases and J by 2 bases, with 4 bases between the two germline ends. The CDR3 is 11 amino acids. CDR3 protein: CSVDYNTEAFF. In DNA, the CDR3 is TGCAGCGTTGATTACAACACTGAAGCTTTCTTT.

The chain joins TRBV4-3 to TRBJ2-7; TRBD1 agrees at 7 bases. The germline V gene has CDR1 LGHNA and CDR2 YSLEER. This CDR3 comprises 16 residues. Unmatched junction bases numbered 11, after V lost 4 bases and J lost 2 bases. CDR3 sequence (DNA): TGCGCCAGCAGCCGAGAGCCCACAGGGGCCCCCTACGAGCAGTACTTC. As protein: CASSREPTGAPYEQYF.

The genes are TRBV18 and TRBJ2-7; TRBD1 aligns across 8 bases. Looked up from germline, CDR1 is KGHSH and CDR2 is LQKENI. Trimming cost V 2 bases and J 0 bases; bases outside gene matches: 3. The CDR3 length is 15 residues. The CDR3 reads CASSPNRGASYEQYF. The CDR3 DNA follows: TGTGCCAGCTCACCAAACAGGGGGGCCTCCTACGAGCAGTACTTC.

This clone is a singleton in its sample. The rearrangement joins TRBV9 to TRBJ1-5; D gene uncertain. The CDR3 extends over 14 amino acids. Per germline, CDR1 SGDLS and CDR2 YYNGEE. Trimming shortened V by 0 bases and J by 6 bases, and 10 bases separated the two germline ends. The CDR3 nucleotides read TGTGCCAGCAGCGTAGGGCCCGACGGTCAGCCCCAGCATTTT. This encodes CASSVGPDGQPQHF.

The chain links TRBV25-1 to TRBJ2-3; TRBD2 matches at 8 bases. Germline values: CDR1 MGHDK, CDR2 SYGVNS. Trimming removed 3 bases from V and 1 base from J; junction bases left unmatched: 6. The length of the CDR3 is 16 residues. The CDR3 region is CASSDSGKLGTDTQYF. The CDR3 nucleotides are TGTGCCAGCAGTGATAGCGGGAAACTCGGCACAGATACGCAGTATTTT.

V and J are TRBV5-1 and TRBJ2-1; TRBD1 agrees at 8 bases. Germline assignment: CDR1 SGHRS and CDR2 YFSETQ. The length of the CDR3 is 17 residues. After removal of 0 bases from V and 7 bases from J, the junction contained 12 bases not matched to a gene. The chain's CDR3 is CASSLARGQGAGNEQFF. The CDR3, as DNA: TGCGCCAGCAGCTTGGCACGGGGCCAGGGGGCAGGAAATGAGCAGTTCTTC. Complete variable domain (other parts from reference TRBV5-1 and TRBJ2-1): KAGVTQTPRYLIKTRGQQVTLSCSPISGHRSVSWYQQTPGQGLQFLFEYFSETQRNKGNFPGRFSGRQFSNSRSEMNVSTLELGDSALYLCASSLARGQGAGNEQFFGPGTRLTVL.

This clone was detected only a few times. The V gene is TRBV6-1, the J gene TRBJ2-5, with a tentative D call TRBD2 (5 bases). The J call may be incorrect, as the DNA end agrees better with TRBJ2-7. The germline V gene has CDR1 MNHNS and CDR2 SASEGT. The CDR3 is 14 amino acids. In DNA, the CDR3 is TGTGCCAGCAGTGATTACAATACCCGGGGCGAGCAGTACTTC. It is translated as CASSDYNTRGEQYF.

The genes are TRBV19 and TRBJ1-5; D is possibly TRBD1 (5 bases). V lost 8 bases to trimming and J lost 7 bases, with 12 bases between them. The CDR3 sequence is 12 residues long. Germline-derived CDR1 and CDR2 are LNHDA and SQIVND (reference sequence). The CDR3 DNA follows: TGTGCCAGTCGGGGCGCGGGACAGCCCCAGCATTTT. Translating gives CASRGAGQPQHF.

The sample holds one count of this clone. At one boundary the junction diverges from the germline segment, which might be a read error. V is TRBV20-1 and J is TRBJ2-1; 16 bases line up with TRBD2. The CDR3 contains 11 residues. CDR1 is DFQATT and CDR2 is SNEGSKA in the germline V gene (reference sequence). CDR3 in amino acids: CRGLAGGYSVF. The CDR3 coding sequence is TGCAGGGGACTAGCGGGAGGGTATTCGGTCTTC.

In the case of this clone: This specimen includes other DNA sequences encoding the same CDR3. The rearrangement links TRBV18 to TRBJ2-5, with D possibly being TRBD1 (5 bases). Trimming shortened V by 2 bases and J by 4 bases, and 8 bases separated the two germline ends. Germline loops: CDR1 KGHSH, CDR2 LQKENI. This CDR3 has 13 residues. CDR3 sequence (DNA): TGTGCCAGCTCACCATTAACAGGAGAGACCCAGTACTTC. This codes for CASSPLTGETQYF.

Comments on this clone: The same CDR3 also results from other DNA sequences found in this sample. This chain joins TRBV7-9 and TRBJ1-5, with unresolved D. V was pared by 3 bases and J by 2 bases, with 8 bases between. The germline gives CDR1 SEHNR, CDR2 FQNEAQ (reference sequence). The CDR3 sequence is 14 residues long. In nucleotides, the CDR3 is TGTGCCAGCAGCTTGGGTACGGGCAATCAGCCCCAGCATTTT. The encoded protein is CASSLGTGNQPQHF.

The rearrangement links TRBV5-1 to TRBJ1-1; D ambiguous. The CDR3 totals 13 residues. In germline, CDR1 is SGHRS, CDR2 YFSETQ. Deletions cut 5 bases from V and 4 bases from J, with 12 bases between. The DNA of the CDR3 is TGCGCCAGCAGAGAGGGTTTGGGCACTGAAGCTTTCTTT. Amino acids: CASREGLGTEAFF.

The chain carries TRBV10-2 and TRBJ2-5; D could derive from TRBD1 or TRBD2 (5 bases each). V was clipped by 8 bases and J by 4 bases, with 14 bases between them. Germline CDR1 is WSHSY and CDR2 is SAAADI. The CDR3 loop spans 13 amino acids. The CDR3 here is CASGVGVRETQYF. The CDR3 nucleotides read TGCGCCAGCGGTGTGGGGGTTAGAGAGACCCAGTACTTC.

V is TRBV5-1 and J is TRBJ2-1, with TRBD1 matching over 7 bases. The CDR3 totals 16 residues. Germline CDR1 is SGHRS and CDR2 is YFSETQ. Unmatched junction bases numbered 7, after V lost 3 bases and J lost 1 base. CDR3 DNA sequence: TGCGCCAGCAGCTACTCCGACAGGGTTTCCTACAATGAGCAGTTCTTC. Protein: CASSYSDRVSYNEQFF.

There are a few counts of this clone. This sequence joins TRBV2 and TRBJ1-1; D may be TRBD1 (5 bases). V was shortened by 6 bases and J by 3 bases, with 14 bases between the two germline ends. CDR1 SNHLY and CDR2 FYNNEI come from the germline V gene. The CDR3 is 14 residues long. The CDR3 sequence: CASRGREWDTEAFF. CDR3 nucleotide sequence: TGTGCCAGCAGGGGCAGGGAGTGGGACACTGAAGCTTTCTTT. The entire variable domain, with the rest obtained from reference TRBV2 and TRBJ1-1, is as follows: EPEVTQTPSHQVTQMGQEVILRCVPISNHLYFYWYRQILGQKVEFLVSFYNNEISEKSEIFDDQFSVERPDGSNFTLKIRSTKLEDSAMYFCASRGREWDTEAFFGQGTRLTVV.

As regards this clone: This sample also contains other DNA sequences that code for the same CDR3. V gene TRBV2 combines with J gene TRBJ1-2; D is unclear. The V and J ends lost 0 bases and 2 bases respectively, with 4 bases between them. Germline-derived CDR1 and CDR2 are SNHLY and FYNNEI. This CDR3 is built from 13 residues. The CDR3 loop reads CASSEAGNYGYTF. The CDR3 region has the DNA TGTGCCAGCAGTGAAGCAGGGAACTATGGCTACACCTTC. Drawing the rest from reference TRBV2 and TRBJ1-2, the complete variable domain is EPEVTQTPSHQVTQMGQEVILRCVPISNHLYFYWYRQILGQKVEFLVSFYNNEISEKSEIFDDQFSVERPDGSNFTLKIRSTKLEDSAMYFCASSEAGNYGYTFGSGTRLTVV.

The chain is built from TRBV11-2 and TRBJ2-7; D may be TRBD1 or TRBD2 (7 bases each). This CDR3 has 16 amino acids. CDR1 is SGHAT and CDR2 is FQNNGV in the germline V gene. V shed 4 bases and J shed 3 bases, with 19 bases lying between them. CDR3: CASSSRGRGRIYEQYF. In DNA form, the CDR3 reads TGTGCCAGCAGCTCCAGGGGGAGGGGGCGTATCTACGAGCAGTACTTC.

The J gene is TRBJ1-2, the V gene TRBV5-1; D might be TRBD1 (6 bases). The CDR3 runs to 18 residues. The V and J ends lost 5 bases and 5 bases respectively, with 28 bases between them. The germline gives CDR1 SGHRS, CDR2 YFSETQ. Here the CDR3 DNA reads TGCGCCAGCAGATCCCCTTCGGGACATAGGATCGCTGGATATGGCTACACCTTC. It yields the protein CASRSPSGHRIAGYGYTF.

This clone appeared a few times. This sequence joins TRBV29-1 and TRBJ2-1; 7 nucleotides line up with TRBD2. The V segment lost 4 bases and the J segment 7 bases; nucleotides outside the gene matches: 7. The CDR3 extends over 13 amino acids. Germline CDR1 is SQVTM and CDR2 is ANQGSEA. Here the CDR3 reads CSVAIGGKNEQFF. CDR3 DNA sequence: TGCAGCGTTGCTATCGGGGGGAAAAATGAGCAGTTCTTC.

This chain links TRBV19 with TRBJ1-1; maybe TRBD1 (5 bases). Germline values: CDR1 LNHDA, CDR2 SQIVND (reference sequence). The CDR3 runs 13 residues. V was shortened by 5 bases and J by 7 bases, with 14 bases between the two germline ends. The CDR3, as DNA: TGTGCCAGTAGTCCGACAGCCAAGCATGAAGCTTTCTTT. As protein: CASSPTAKHEAFF.

For this clone: The identical CDR3 is also encoded by other nucleotide sequences in the sample. V and J are TRBV11-2 and TRBJ2-3; TRBD2 might be the D (7 bases). V lost 1 base to trimming and J lost 3 bases, with 11 bases between them. The CDR3 spans 15 residues. Germline assignment: CDR1 SGHAT and CDR2 FQNNGV. This CDR3 is CASSLAGGGTDTQYF. The CDR3 bases are TGTGCCAGCAGCTTAGCGGGGGGCGGGACAGATACGCAGTATTTT.

The chain joins TRBV10-2 to TRBJ2-2, with TRBD1 matching over 10 bases. From germline, CDR1 is WSHSY and CDR2 SAAADI. V trimming: 7 bases; J trimming: 2 bases; junction bases outside the gene matches: 7. The CDR3 extends over 16 amino acids. The CDR3, as DNA: TGCGCCAGCAAACGGGGGACAGGGGATAACACCGGGGAGCTGTTTTTT. Amino acid sequence: CASKRGTGDNTGELFF.

The chain uses TRBV5-8 and TRBJ1-5, with D maybe TRBD1 (6 bases). This CDR3 contains 18 residues. Germline V lookup: CDR1 SGHTS, CDR2 YDEGEE. V lost 2 bases to trimming and J lost 3 bases, with 21 bases between them. For the CDR3, the DNA is TGTGCCAGCAGCTTAACCCCTATGGGGGCAGGATACAATCAGCCCCAGCATTTT. Its protein product is CASSLTPMGAGYNQPQHF.

The V and J genes are TRBV5-1 and TRBJ2-1; possibly TRBD1 or TRBD2 for D (5 bases each). CDR3 length equals 15 residues. The germline V and J ends were trimmed by 5 bases and 3 bases, with 15 bases remaining between them. CDR1 and CDR2 from the germline V gene are SGHRS and YFSETQ. CDR3 sequence reads: CASSWGPEGYNEQFF. CDR3 bases: TGCGCCAGCAGTTGGGGCCCAGAGGGCTACAATGAGCAGTTCTTC.

Concerning this clone: The likely explanation is a read error, given a far larger clone one base away. J is TRBJ2-5 and V is TRBV28; a weak D match, TRBD2 (6 bases). Germline-derived CDR1 and CDR2 are MDHEN and SYDVKM. This CDR3 is 15 amino acids long. CDR3 nucleotide sequence: TGTGCCGGCAGTTTTATCGCACTAGCTTCGGAGGTCCAGTACTTC. Its translation: CAGSFIALASEVQYF. The variable domain in full, completed from reference TRBV28 and TRBJ2-5, reads DVKVTQSSRYLVKRTGEKVFLECVQDMDHENMFWYRQDPGLGLRLIYFSYDVKMKEKGDIPEGYSVSREKKERFSLILESASTNQTSMYLCAGSFIALASEVQYFGPGTRLLVL.